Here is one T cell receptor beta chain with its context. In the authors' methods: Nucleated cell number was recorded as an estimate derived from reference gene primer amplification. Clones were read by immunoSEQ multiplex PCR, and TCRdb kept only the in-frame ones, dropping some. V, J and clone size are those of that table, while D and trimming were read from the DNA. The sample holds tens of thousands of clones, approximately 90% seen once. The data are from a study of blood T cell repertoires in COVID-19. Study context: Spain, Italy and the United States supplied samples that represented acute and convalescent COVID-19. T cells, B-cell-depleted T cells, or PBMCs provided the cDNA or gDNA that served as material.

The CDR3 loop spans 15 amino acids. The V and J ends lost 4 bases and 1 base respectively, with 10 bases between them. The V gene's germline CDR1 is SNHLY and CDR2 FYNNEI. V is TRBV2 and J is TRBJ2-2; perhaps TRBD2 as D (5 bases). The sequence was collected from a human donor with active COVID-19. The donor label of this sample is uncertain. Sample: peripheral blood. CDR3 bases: TGTGCCAGCAGTGGTCCGGGGATGAACACCGGGGAGCTGTTTTTT. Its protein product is CASSGPGMNTGELFF.